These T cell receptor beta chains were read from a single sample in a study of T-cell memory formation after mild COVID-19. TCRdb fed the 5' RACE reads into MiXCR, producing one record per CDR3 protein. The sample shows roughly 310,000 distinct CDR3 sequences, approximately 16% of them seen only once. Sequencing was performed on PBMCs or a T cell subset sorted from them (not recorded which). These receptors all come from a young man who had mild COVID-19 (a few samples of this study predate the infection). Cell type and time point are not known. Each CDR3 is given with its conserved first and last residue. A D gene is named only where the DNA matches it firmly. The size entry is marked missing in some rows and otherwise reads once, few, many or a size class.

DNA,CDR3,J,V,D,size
TGTGCCAGCTCACCATCCGACACCCGAAGGACTGAAGCTTTCTTT,CASSPSDTRRTEAFF,TRBJ1-1,TRBV18,-,-
TGTGCCAGCAGCTTAGAGGCGGGGGGGCCTCTTTCGCCCAATGAGCAGTTCTTC,CASSLEAGGPLSPNEQFF,TRBJ2-1,TRBV7-2,TRBD2,-
TGCGCCAGCAGCCGGGAGGGCACAGATACGCAGTATTTT,CASSREGTDTQYF,TRBJ2-3,TRBV4-1,-,few
TGTGCCAGCAGCGCCCAGGGGAACCCCTACAATGAGCAGTTCTTC,CASSAQGNPYNEQFF,TRBJ2-1,TRBV9,-,few
TGTGCCAGCACCATAGGGCGGGGGGGCGCCGGTGAGCAGTTCTTC,CASTIGRGGAGEQFF,TRBJ2-1,TRBV7-2,TRBD2,few
TGTGCCAGCAGTAGAGGGTCCATCTATTCACCCCTCCACTTT,CASSRGSIYSPLHF,TRBJ1-6,TRBV6-5,-,-
TGCGCCAGCAGCCAATTGGGACAGGGGAACTATGGCTACACCTTC,CASSQLGQGNYGYTF,TRBJ1-2,TRBV4-1,TRBD1,few
TGTGCCAGCAGTACGGGGCCGGGACTAGCGGGGTTCTACGAGCAGTACTTC,CASSTGPGLAGFYEQYF,TRBJ2-7,TRBV12-3/TRBV12-4,TRBD2,-
TGTGCCAGCAGACAAGCGGGGTATGAGCAGTTCTTC,CASRQAGYEQFF,TRBJ2-1,TRBV2,TRBD2,-
TGCAGCGTTAGCCGGGGAGCCGAGCAGTACTTC,CSVSRGAEQYF,TRBJ2-7,TRBV29-1,-,-
TGTGCCAGCCGATTACAGAGCTTTAACACTGAAGCTTTCTTT,CASRLQSFNTEAFF,TRBJ1-1,TRBV12-3/TRBV12-4,-,-
TGCAGTGCTAGAGAACCCGGGACAGGGACCTATGGCTACACCTTC,CSAREPGTGTYGYTF,TRBJ1-2,TRBV20-1,TRBD1,once
TGTGCCACCAGTGATTTTAGCACAGATACGCAGTATTTT,CATSDFSTDTQYF,TRBJ2-3,TRBV24-1,-,many
TGTGCCAGCAGCTGGCAGGGCGCGTATTCACCCCTCCACTTT,CASSWQGAYSPLHF,TRBJ1-6,TRBV7-2,-,-
TGTGCCAGCGCACTTTGGGGGTTAGGTGAGCAGTTCTTC,CASALWGLGEQFF,TRBJ2-1,TRBV6-5,-,-
TGCGCCAGCAGCCAATGGTGGGAGGTAGTTGAGTTAACGAACACCGGGGAGCTGTTTTTT,CASSQWWEVVELTNTGELFF,TRBJ2-2,TRBV4-3,-,-
TGTGCCAGCAGGTGGACAGGGAACACCGGGGAGCTGTTTTTT,CASRWTGNTGELFF,TRBJ2-2,TRBV6-5,TRBD1,-
TGTGCCAGCAGCTCCCATTGGGCGGGCAGTTCCTACGAGCAGTACTTC,CASSSHWAGSSYEQYF,TRBJ2-7,TRBV7-2,-,few
TGTGCCAGCACCGCATCAGGGGCAATCTATGGCTACACCTTC,CASTASGAIYGYTF,TRBJ1-2,TRBV28,-,few
TGTGCCAGCAGACTAGCATACGAGCAGTACTTC,CASRLAYEQYF,TRBJ2-7,TRBV11-2,-,few
TGCGCCAGCAGCTTGGTTCCCGCGGCTTCTAATGAGCAGTTCTTC,CASSLVPAASNEQFF,TRBJ2-1,TRBV5-1,-,many
TGTGCCAGCAGTTACAAGGGGGACACTGAAGCTTTCTTT,CASSYKGDTEAFF,TRBJ1-1,TRBV6-5,-,few
TGTGCCAGCAGCTTAGGGTTCAGGGGCGAGAACACTGAAGCTTTCTTT,CASSLGFRGENTEAFF,TRBJ1-1,TRBV7-2,-,few
TGTGCCAGCAGCCCCGCAGGGACCGAAGAGACCCAGTACTTC,CASSPAGTEETQYF,TRBJ2-5,TRBV7-9,-,-
TGTGCCAGCAGCCCTGGGACTAGCGGGGATAAGCAGTTCTTC,CASSPGTSGDKQFF,TRBJ2-1,TRBV7-2,TRBD2,many
TGTGCCAGCAGTTTAGCTCCAGGGCCTAGCTACGAGCAGTACTTC,CASSLAPGPSYEQYF,TRBJ2-7,TRBV12-3/TRBV12-4,-,-
TGTGCCAGCAGTGGAGGGGGCAGTAGCTATGGCTACACCTTC,CASSGGGSSYGYTF,TRBJ1-2,TRBV28,TRBD1,few
TGTGCCAGCAGCCCCGACAGGGGTGGTGAAAAACTGTTTTTT,CASSPDRGGEKLFF,TRBJ1-4,TRBV7-2,TRBD1,-
TGTGCCAGCGGGACGGCACTCTACACAGATACGCAGTATTTT,CASGTALYTDTQYF,TRBJ2-3,TRBV9,-,few
TGCGCCAGCGGAACTAGCGGGGATGTCACGCAGTATTTT,CASGTSGDVTQYF,TRBJ2-3,TRBV5-1,TRBD2,many
TGCAGCGTTGAAGGGTTAGGGGGGCTGGAGACCCAGTACTTC,CSVEGLGGLETQYF,TRBJ2-5,TRBV29-1,-,few
TGTGCCAGCAGCCAAGAGTCTCGATATGGCTACACCTTC,CASSQESRYGYTF,TRBJ1-2,TRBV14,-,few
TGTGCCAGCAGCTCCCCGGGGGGTCACTATGGCTACACCTTC,CASSSPGGHYGYTF,TRBJ1-2,TRBV7-2,-,few
TGTGCCAGCAGTGACGGGACAGGGTTCAGTCAGCCCCAGCATTTT,CASSDGTGFSQPQHF,TRBJ1-5,TRBV2,TRBD1,many
TGTGCCATCAGTGATACCGGGGGTCAAGAGACCCAGTACTTC,CAISDTGGQETQYF,TRBJ2-5,TRBV10-3,-,few
TGCGCCAGCAGCTGGACTTTCAGGGGCCCAGATACGCAGTATTTT,CASSWTFRGPDTQYF,TRBJ2-3,TRBV5-1,-,-
TGCGCCAGCAGCGCGGACAGGGGCATAAACGAGCAGTACTTC,CASSADRGINEQYF,TRBJ2-7,TRBV4-1,TRBD1,few
TGCGCCAGCAGCTTGGGGACTAGCGGGGCCACAGATACGCAGTATTTT,CASSLGTSGATDTQYF,TRBJ2-3,TRBV5-1,TRBD2,few
TGTGCCAGCAGCTTAGAGGAGGGACAGTATGAGCAGTTCTTC,CASSLEEGQYEQFF,TRBJ2-1,TRBV7-6,-,many
TGTGCCACCAGCAGGAACAGGGGTGGGCAGTACTTC,CATSRNRGGQYF,TRBJ2-7,TRBV15,TRBD1,few
TGTGCCAGCAGTTCATACCCAGATGGGGTTGAAGCTTTCTTT,CASSSYPDGVEAFF,TRBJ1-1,TRBV11-2,-,-
TGCGCCAGCAGCCAAGACAAGCAAGAGACCCAGTACTTC,CASSQDKQETQYF,TRBJ2-5,TRBV5-1,-,-
TGCAGTGCAGGGGGGACTTATAGCAATCAGCCCCAGCATTTT,CSAGGTYSNQPQHF,TRBJ1-5,TRBV20-1,-,many
TGCAGTGCTAGAGAGACAGGGTTGGGCACTGAAGCTTTCTTT,CSARETGLGTEAFF,TRBJ1-1,TRBV20-1,TRBD1,-
TGTGCCAGCAGTTCCCCTGCGGGACAGAAATACTCTGGGGCCAACGTCCTGACTTTC,CASSSPAGQKYSGANVLTF,TRBJ2-6,TRBV12-3/TRBV12-4,-,few
TGTGCCAGCAGACGCGGGGGGCTAGAGTACAATGAGCAGTTCTTC,CASRRGGLEYNEQFF,TRBJ2-1,TRBV3-1,TRBD2,-
TGTGCCAGCAGCTCGACAGGGGCCGGGGAGCTGTTTTTT,CASSSTGAGELFF,TRBJ2-2,TRBV7-3,TRBD1,many
TGTGCCAGCAGCTTAGGGCTAGCGGAGAAAGATACGCAGTATTTT,CASSLGLAEKDTQYF,TRBJ2-3,TRBV7-2,TRBD2,few
TGTGCCAGCTCACCACAGGGAGGAAGCAATCAGCCCCAGCATTTT,CASSPQGGSNQPQHF,TRBJ1-5,TRBV18,-,few
TGTGCCAGCTCACGGAGGGTTACGGGGACACTTAACTATGGCTACACCTTC,CASSRRVTGTLNYGYTF,TRBJ1-2,TRBV18,-,-
TGCAGTGCTAGAGCAGCGGCCCCGGGCGGACAGCCCCAGCATTTT,CSARAAAPGGQPQHF,TRBJ1-5,TRBV20-1,-,-
TGTGCCAGTTCCGGGGACGGGAATCAGCCCCAGCATTTT,CASSGDGNQPQHF,TRBJ1-5,TRBV7-2,-,-
TGTGCCACCCTTAAGGAAGGTTACTCACCCCTCCACTTT,CATLKEGYSPLHF,TRBJ1-6,TRBV12-3/TRBV12-4,-,many
TGTGCCAGCAGTCCCGGGACTAGCGGGTTTTACAATGAGCAGTTCTTC,CASSPGTSGFYNEQFF,TRBJ2-1,TRBV27,TRBD2,-
TGTGCCAGCAGTCTTCAGGGAGGGGACTCCTCGAGCTTC,CASSLQGGDSSSF,TRBJ2-1,TRBV7-2,TRBD2,-
TGCAGTGCTAGCGGGGACTTACGGGGGCAGCCCCAGCATTTT,CSASGDLRGQPQHF,TRBJ1-5,TRBV20-1,-,few
TGTGCCAGCAGTTTAGTCCAGGGCATATATTTT,CASSLVQGIYF,TRBJ1-3,TRBV12-3/TRBV12-4,-,many
TGTGCCAGCAGTTTTGACAGGGGTAATTCACCCCTCCACTTT,CASSFDRGNSPLHF,TRBJ1-6,TRBV27,TRBD1,-
TGCAGCGTTGGAGGAGGGAACTATGGCTACACCTTC,CSVGGGNYGYTF,TRBJ1-2,TRBV29-1,-,many
TGCGCCAGCAGCCCCTCTGGAAACACCATATATTTT,CASSPSGNTIYF,TRBJ1-3,TRBV4-3,-,few